Sequencing of this T cell receptor beta chain was carried out in a study of OX40 agonist ivuxolimab in advanced cancers. About the research overall: The study enrolled dose-escalation patients with hepatocellular carcinoma, melanoma, renal cell or head and neck cancer. Overall study results and limits: At 0.1 to 3.0 mg/kg and by week 6, clonal expansion occurred in CD4+ and CD8+ blood T cells. CD8+ T cells averaged more expanded clones than CD4+. Some patients without response likewise showed low normalized clonal expansion.

This CDR3 is built from 16 residues. The germline V gene has CDR1 SGHRS and CDR2 YFSETQ. Losses at the gene ends were 4 bases for V and 2 bases for J; bases not matched to a gene: 4. Comment on this clone: Its antigen is as yet unknown.

The repertoire was sequenced with immunoSEQ multiplex PCR; TCRdb's copy has only in-frame clones and lacks some. This table has over 80,000 clones, less than 90% appearing once. The source material was CD4+ or CD8+ T cells sorted from blood, sampled in a trial of the OX40 agonist ivuxolimab. The V call is TRBV5-1, the J call TRBJ2-5; 14 positions match TRBD2. The sequence came from an adult with an advanced solid tumor such as melanoma, head and neck, liver or kidney cancer. CDR3 region: CASSTGLAGEQETQYF. Here the CDR3 DNA reads TGCGCCAGCAGCACGGGACTAGCGGGGGAGCAAGAGACCCAGTACTTC.